The next 21 T cell receptor beta chains were all read from a single sample in a study of cytomegalovirus exposure and HLA in healthy donors. This table comes from immunoSEQ multiplex PCR, and its TCRdb copy is limited to in-frame clones, with some not included. The sample has 50,000 to 65,000 clones; approximately 92% are singletons. Material: PBMCs. All receptors come from a woman aged 18 to 35 in good health and CMV-seronegative.

The rearrangement uses TRBV7-9 and TRBJ2-1, with 7 bases that match TRBD1. Germline CDR1 reads SEHNR; CDR2 reads FQNEAQ (reference sequence). V gave up 2 bases and J gave up 7 bases; unmatched junction bases: 5. This CDR3 is 14 amino acids long. DNA for the CDR3: TGTGCCAGCAGCTTACAGTCCAGGGGGAATGAGCAGTTCTTC. Protein: CASSLQSRGNEQFF.

The genes are TRBV2 and TRBJ2-1, with TRBD2 matching 12 bases. Germline trimming cut 2 bases from V and 6 bases from J; bases unmatched to any gene: 2. The CDR3 runs 15 residues. Germline V gene sequence: CDR1 SNHLY, CDR2 FYNNEI. The CDR3 sequence is CASSERTSGINEQFF. In DNA form, the CDR3 reads TGTGCCAGCAGTGAAAGGACTAGCGGGATCAATGAGCAGTTCTTC.

The chain uses TRBV5-4 and TRBJ2-5, with 12 bases that match TRBD2. Losses at the gene ends were 3 bases for V and 2 bases for J; bases not matched to a gene: 2. CDR1 is SGHNT, CDR2 YYREEE, per germline (reference sequence). The CDR3 is 15 residues long. The CDR3 is CASSWGLAGQETQYF. The CDR3 region has the DNA TGTGCCAGCAGCTGGGGACTAGCGGGTCAAGAGACCCAGTACTTC.

The V gene is TRBV15, the J gene TRBJ1-1; the D is unclear. The V end was cut by 1 base, the J end by 5 bases, with 11 bases between. This CDR3 contains 14 residues. The germline CDR1 and CDR2 sequences are LNHNV and YYDKDF (reference sequence). CDR3 residues: CATSRVVSLTEAFF. CDR3 bases: TGTGCCACCAGCAGAGTTGTAAGCTTAACTGAAGCTTTCTTT.

CDR3 amino acids: CASSGSPSYNEQFF. In DNA form, the CDR3 reads TGTGCCAGCAGCGGGAGTCCGTCCTACAATGAGCAGTTCTTC. This chain links TRBV4-2 with TRBJ2-1; a possible D gene is TRBD2 (5 bases). V lost 5 bases and J lost 1, with 9 bases in between. Germline CDR1 and CDR2: LGHNA and YNFKEQ. The CDR3 has 14 residues.

J is TRBJ2-5 and V is TRBV5-3, with D perhaps matching TRBD1 (6 bases). TRBV5-3 is given ORF status, its function remaining uncertain. V gave up 4 bases and J gave up 5 bases, with 18 bases separating them. This CDR3 spans 15 amino acids. CDR3 residues: CARSGARWGRETQYF. The DNA for the CDR3 is TGTGCCAGAAGCGGGGCCAGATGGGGGCGGGAGACCCAGTACTTC.

This clone was counted a single time. J is TRBJ1-1 and V is TRBV6-5; 7 bases line up with TRBD1. CDR3 length: 13 residues. The ends lost 6 bases at V and 4 bases at J; junction bases unmatched: 5. Germline lookup yields CDR1 MNHEY and CDR2 SVGAGI. This CDR3 is CASSIQGSTEAFF. CDR3 nucleotides: TGTGCCAGCAGCATACAGGGGAGCACTGAAGCTTTCTTT.

The chain couples TRBV2 to TRBJ2-7; maybe TRBD2 (5 bases). This CDR3 comprises 17 residues. CDR1 is SNHLY and CDR2 is FYNNEI in the germline V gene. V shed 3 bases and J shed 5 bases, with 23 bases lying between them. CDR3 sequence: CASSDLSQVAGTHEQYF. The CDR3 DNA is TGTGCCAGCAGTGATCTGAGTCAGGTCGCGGGTACCCACGAGCAGTACTTC.

The chain has TRBV5-1 and TRBJ2-7, with 10 bases identical to TRBD1. This CDR3 region has 16 residues. The germline gives CDR1 SGHRS, CDR2 YFSETQ. The V and J ends lost 3 bases and 0 bases, in that order; junction bases with no gene match: 6. This CDR3 reads CASSSGQGMSSYEQYF. As DNA, the CDR3 is TGCGCCAGCAGCTCGGGACAGGGGATGAGCTCCTACGAGCAGTACTTC. Using reference TRBV5-1 and TRBJ2-7 for the parts outside the CDR3, the full variable domain is KAGVTQTPRYLIKTRGQQVTLSCSPISGHRSVSWYQQTPGQGLQFLFEYFSETQRNKGNFPGRFSGRQFSNSRSEMNVSTLELGDSALYLCASSSGQGMSSYEQYFGPGTRLTVT.

The J gene is TRBJ2-5, the V gene TRBV25-1; D is possibly TRBD1 (5 bases). CDR1 MGHDK and CDR2 SYGVNS come from the germline V gene. The V end was cut by 7 bases, the J end by 6 bases, with 15 bases between. CDR3 length: 13 residues. The chain's CDR3 is CASTEQGVKTQYF. CDR3 sequence (DNA): TGTGCCAGCACCGAGCAAGGGGTAAAGACCCAGTACTTC.

The rearrangement joins TRBV23-1 to TRBJ2-1; the D gene is possibly TRBD1 (7 bases). TRBV23-1 is labeled an ORF, and its function is uncertain. V dropped 0 bases and J dropped 8 bases, with 23 bases sitting between them. CDR3 size: 18 residues. Here the CDR3 reads CASSQSRRRGPLAHEQFF. The CDR3 DNA reads as TGCGCCAGCAGTCAATCGCGACGGAGGGGGCCCCTCGCCCATGAGCAGTTCTTC.

This rearrangement joins TRBV28 to TRBJ1-1; TRBD1 aligns across 7 bases. Germline V gives CDR1 MDHEN, CDR2 SYDVKM. With 1 base clipped from V and 4 bases from J, the junction kept 3 bases outside the gene matches. This CDR3 is 14 amino acids long. The DNA of the CDR3 is TGTGCCAGCAGTTTATTACAGGGGAGCACTGAAGCTTTCTTT. The encoded protein is CASSLLQGSTEAFF.

The CDR3 reads CASSYGAGATNEQFF. CDR3 sequence (DNA): TGTGCCAGCAGTTACGGCGCGGGGGCCACAAATGAGCAGTTCTTC. The chain uses TRBV6-5 and TRBJ2-1; a weak D match, TRBD2 (7 bases). The CDR3 runs 15 residues. V lost 2 bases to trimming and J lost 7 bases, with 15 bases between them. Germline CDR1 and CDR2: MNHEY and SVGAGI.

V gene TRBV4-2 combines with J gene TRBJ1-5, with 7 bases matching TRBD1. The V gene's germline CDR1 is LGHNA and CDR2 YNFKEQ. After removal of 0 bases from V and 6 bases from J, the junction contained 5 bases not matched to a gene. The CDR3 is made up of 15 amino acids. The CDR3 loop reads CASSQDGAGGQPQHF. The DNA for the CDR3 is TGTGCCAGCAGCCAAGATGGGGCAGGGGGTCAGCCCCAGCATTTT.

Here the CDR3 DNA reads TGCGCCAGCAGCCCTTCCCCGAAGCAGGATGAAAAACTGTTTTTT. Amino acid sequence: CASSPSPKQDEKLFF. This rearrangement joins TRBV5-1 to TRBJ1-4; no firm D call. Looked up from germline, CDR1 is SGHRS and CDR2 is YFSETQ. The CDR3 covers 15 residues. Between the trimmed V and J ends, which lost 4 bases and 6 bases, there was a span of 16 bases.

The chain recombines TRBV28 with TRBJ1-5, with TRBD1 identical over 7 bases. V shed 4 bases and J 6 bases; nucleotides not matched to a gene: 12. This CDR3 has 16 amino acids. Germline V gene data show CDR1 as MDHEN and CDR2 as SYDVKM. CDR3 amino acids: CASSSDRARRSQPQHF. The DNA of the CDR3 is TGTGCCAGCAGTTCAGACAGGGCCCGGCGTAGTCAGCCCCAGCATTTT.

The chain links TRBV6-5 to TRBJ2-5; D unresolved. Deletions cut 5 bases from V and 5 bases from J, with 12 bases between. Germline V gene data show CDR1 as MNHEY and CDR2 as SVGAGI. CDR3 length: 13 residues. This CDR3 reads CASSPRRGETQYF. The CDR3 DNA is TGTGCCAGCAGTCCCCGTCGTGGCGAGACCCAGTACTTC.

With respect to this clone: Additional DNA sequences in this sample encode the identical CDR3. The CDR3 DNA reads TGCGCCAGCAGCCTGGGGGGGGGCCGGGTGAACACTGAAGCTTTCTTT. Protein product: CASSLGGGRVNTEAFF. The gene calls are TRBV5-1 and TRBJ1-1; tentative D call: TRBD1 (6 bases). Germline-derived CDR1 and CDR2 are SGHRS and YFSETQ. This CDR3 is built from 16 residues. Trimming shortened V by 4 bases and J by 0 bases, and 16 bases separated the two germline ends.

The rearrangement links TRBV9 to TRBJ2-1, with 9 bases aligning to TRBD2. Germline CDR1 SGDLS, CDR2 YYNGEE. Losses at the gene ends were 7 bases for V and 9 bases for J; bases not matched to a gene: 11. This CDR3 spans 14 amino acids. Written as DNA, the CDR3 is TGTGCCAGCGCGGGGTCTAGCGGGATAAGTGAGCAGTTCTTC. This codes for CASAGSSGISEQFF.

The sample holds a few counts of this clone. The V gene is TRBV19, the J gene TRBJ1-2; D may be TRBD1 (6 bases). V was cut by 6 bases and J by 4 bases, with 18 bases left in between. This CDR3 has 15 amino acids. From germline, CDR1 is LNHDA and CDR2 SQIVND (reference sequence). CDR3 loop: CASRTLEGGTYGYTF. The CDR3, as DNA: TGTGCCAGTAGGACGCTCGAAGGGGGTACCTATGGCTACACCTTC.

V usage is TRBV7-9 and J usage is TRBJ2-1; possible D gene TRBD2, 7 bases. This CDR3 comprises 14 residues. V lost 8 bases, J lost 0 bases, and 11 bases lay in between. Germline V gives CDR1 SEHNR, CDR2 FQNEAQ (reference sequence). In nucleotides, the CDR3 is TGTGCCAGCCGCGGGGGCCTCTCCTACAATGAGCAGTTCTTC. As protein: CASRGGLSYNEQFF.